This T cell receptor (beta chain) is drawn from a study of post-analysis software for immune sequencing data. Study-level findings and limits: Strong same-batch co-clustering of samples appeared with F measure clustering. Significantly lower normalized Chao1 diversity was seen in multiple sclerosis patients than in controls.

This clonotype was found a few times. The antigen remains undetermined. Prepared libraries of TCR beta cDNA carried unique molecular identifiers. T cells, 1 to 10 million of them, yielded a few hundred thousand cDNA molecules. TCRdb analysed the PCR reads with MiXCR anew, one entry per CDR3 protein. The profile covers some 800,000 distinct CDR3 sequences, with just over 45% appearing a single time and 4% to 5% taken by the ten largest. Sequencing was carried out using blood. This TCR came from a girl aged 5-17 years with multiple sclerosis.

CDR3 DNA: TGTGCCAGCAGTGAACTCTACACCTTC. Amino acid sequence: CASSELYTF. The chain links TRBV6-6 to TRBJ1-2; D is unresolved. Trimming took 5 bases from V and 10 from J, leaving 5 bases between them. Per germline, CDR1 MNHNY and CDR2 SVGAGI (reference sequence). The CDR3 consists of 9 residues.